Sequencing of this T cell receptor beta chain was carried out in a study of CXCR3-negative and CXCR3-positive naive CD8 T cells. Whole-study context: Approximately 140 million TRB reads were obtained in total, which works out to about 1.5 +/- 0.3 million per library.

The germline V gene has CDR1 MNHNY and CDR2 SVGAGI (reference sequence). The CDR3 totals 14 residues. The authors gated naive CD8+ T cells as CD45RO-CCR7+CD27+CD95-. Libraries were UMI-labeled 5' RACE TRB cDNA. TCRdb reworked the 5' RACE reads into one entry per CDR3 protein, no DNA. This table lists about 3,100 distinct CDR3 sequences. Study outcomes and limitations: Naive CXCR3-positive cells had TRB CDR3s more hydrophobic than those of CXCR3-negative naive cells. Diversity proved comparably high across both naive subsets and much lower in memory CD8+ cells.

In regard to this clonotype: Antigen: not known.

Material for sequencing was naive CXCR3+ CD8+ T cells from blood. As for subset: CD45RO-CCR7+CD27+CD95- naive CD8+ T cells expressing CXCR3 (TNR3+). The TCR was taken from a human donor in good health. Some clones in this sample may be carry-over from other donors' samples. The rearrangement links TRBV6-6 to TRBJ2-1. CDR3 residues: CASSAHSDYNEQFF.